The rows below give T cell receptor beta chains drawn from one sample of a study of blood T cell repertoires in COVID-19. The assay was immunoSEQ multiplex PCR, and TCRdb's table has in-frame clones only and misses some. The sample gives under 130,000 clones, roughly 69% of which show up once; approximately 6.3% is in the top ten. Specimen: peripheral blood. These receptors originate from an older man with acute or convalescent COVID-19. Each CDR3 is given with its conserved first and last residue.

>16|TRBV14|TRBJ2-7
CASSQGIAGHSYEQYF
>11|TRBV28|TRBJ1-2
CASSRDRRDTF
>12|TRBV11-3|TRBJ2-7
CASSHPGSEQYF
>16|TRBV7-8|TRBJ2-1
CASSLVADRFLNEQFF
>11|TRBV6-5|TRBJ2-7
CATETGHKQYF
>14|TRBV14|TRBJ1-1
CASSQTTGNTEAFF
>15|TRBV2|TRBJ2-1
CASKIDTGVYNEQFF
>15|TRBV24-1|TRBJ2-5
CATSANTGGRETQYF
>14|TRBV4-1|TRBJ1-1
CASSLLSGNTEAFF
>13|TRBV12-3/TRBV12-4|TRBJ1-2
CASSLKRASGYTF